The entry below gives a single T cell receptor (beta chain) sequence along with its context. As yet, its antigen is unknown. One end of the junction is discordant with germline, which a read error may explain. This sample stems from a study of CD8 T cells in ankylosing spondylitis. Making the TCR beta libraries involved quantitative 5'-RACE with molecular barcodes. Each CDR3 protein gets one entry after TCRdb re-called the 5' RACE reads with MiXCR. The table lists 100,000 to 150,000 distinct CDR3 sequences, about an eighth of them singletons. Study results and caveats: Reports say disease-linked clones showed up significantly more in matched ankylosing spondylitis synovial fluid. Characteristic of ankylosing spondylitis blood, it appeared, was a TCR beta motif comprising fewer than 10 highly homologous variants.

The CDR3 is made up of 13 amino acids. Germline V gene sequence: CDR1 SGHRS, CDR2 YFSETQ. Sequenced input: blood, either unsorted or a sorted T cell fraction (not recorded which). The clonotype comes from a female donor with ankylosing spondylitis or in good health (not recorded which). The J gene is TRBJ2-5, the V gene TRBV5-1; D unclear. Written as DNA, the CDR3 is TGCGCCAGCAGCTTCGTGGGAACAGAGCCCCAGTACTTC. As protein: CASSFVGTEPQYF. Combining the CDR3 with reference TRBV5-1 and TRBJ2-5 gives the whole variable domain KAGVTQTPRYLIKTRGQQVTLSCSPISGHRSVSWYQQTPGQGLQFLFEYFSETQRNKGNFPGRFSGRQFSNSRSEMNVSTLELGDSALYLCASSFVGTEPQYFGPGTRLLVL.